What follows describes a single T cell receptor (beta chain). The sample comes from a study of blood T cell repertoires in COVID-19. Overall study context: PBMCs, B-cell-depleted T cells, or T cells provided the cDNA or gDNA that made up the material.

CDR1 and CDR2 (germline): SGHTA, FQGNSA. J gave up 0 bases and V 2 bases, and 8 bases lay outside the gene matches. The CDR3 totals 19 residues. The Seattle patients joined while their infection was active and were tracked longitudinally afterward. In the study's own analysis: Reference gene primer amplification in the assay estimated nucleated cell counts. The assay was immunoSEQ multiplex PCR, and TCRdb's table has in-frame clones only and misses some. Clone size and the V and J calls come from that table; the DNA yielded D and trimming. Of some 180,000 clones listed, around 90% are singletons. This chain joins TRBV7-2 and TRBJ1-6; the match to TRBD1 covers 9 bases. Material: peripheral blood. This sequence was found in a young man with COVID-19, enrolled during active disease. DNA of the CDR3: TGTGCCAGCAGCTTATTTCGGGACAGGGCGAGCTCCTATAATTCACCCCTCCACTTT. It yields the protein CASSLFRDRASSYNSPLHF. Drawing the rest from reference TRBV7-2 and TRBJ1-6, the complete variable domain is GAGVSQSPSNKVTEKGKDVELRCDPISGHTALYWYRQSLGQGLEFLIYFQGNSAPDKSGLPSDRFSAERTGGSVSTLTIQRTQQEDSAVYLCASSLFRDRASSYNSPLHFGNGTRLTVT.